These 24 T cell receptor beta chains share one sample of origin, sequenced in a study of blood T cell repertoires in COVID-19. Measured with immunoSEQ multiplex PCR; TCRdb has only the in-frame clones, and not every one. There are 250,000 to 350,000 clones in the sample; roughly 90% occur only once, and 0.94% lies in the top ten. The sequenced sample consisted of peripheral blood. These receptors came from a woman in her thirties or forties who had recovered from COVID-19.

The chain joins TRBV18 to TRBJ2-3, with 14 bases lining up with TRBD2. Germline assignment: CDR1 KGHSH and CDR2 LQKENI. The J segment lost 5 bases and the V segment lost 4 bases, leaving 5 bases of the junction unmatched. The CDR3 is made up of 16 amino acids. The CDR3 is CASSQGLAGGLDTQYF. CDR3 coding DNA: TGTGCCAGCTCACAAGGACTAGCGGGAGGACTAGATACGCAGTATTTT.

This sequence joins TRBV7-9 and TRBJ1-1, with 7 bases fitting TRBD1. V dropped 5 bases and J dropped 1; count of bases not matched to a gene: 7. Germline V gene sequence: CDR1 SEHNR, CDR2 FQNEAQ (reference sequence). The CDR3 extends over 15 amino acids. CDR3 nucleotide sequence: TGTGCCAGCAGCCCCCGGGACAGCGAGAACACTGAAGCTTTCTTT. Translation gives CASSPRDSENTEAFF.

The J gene is TRBJ2-7, the V gene TRBV20-1; the D is unclear. The CDR3 length is 11 residues. Germline CDR1 reads DFQATT; CDR2 reads SNEGSKA (reference sequence). V was clipped by 0 bases and J by 4 bases, with 4 bases between them. The chain's CDR3 is CSARDMYEQYF. DNA of the CDR3: TGCAGTGCTAGAGATATGTACGAGCAGTACTTC.

The chain combines TRBV27 with TRBJ2-7, with 14 bases lining up with TRBD2. Germline loops: CDR1 MNHEY, CDR2 SMNVEV (reference sequence). The trim removed 5 bases at V and 2 bases at J, leaving 11 bases unmatched. The CDR3 has 18 residues. The DNA of the CDR3 is TGTGCCAGCAGTCCGGGGACTAGCGGGAGTGGCCCTCCCTACGAGCAGTACTTC. Translation: CASSPGTSGSGPPYEQYF.

This clone was recorded once. This chain uses TRBV5-1 with TRBJ2-7; a weak D match, TRBD1 (5 bases). With 3 bases removed from V and 10 bases from J, the gap between germline ends came to 17 bases. The CDR3 extends over 13 amino acids. CDR1 and CDR2 (germline): SGHRS, YFSETQ. CDR3 DNA sequence: TGCGCCAGCAGCTCGACAGACAGCTCAAGCCAGTACTTC. As protein: CASSSTDSSSQYF.

The chain joins TRBV5-1 to TRBJ2-3; weak D call: TRBD2 (6 bases). Trimming pared 4 bases from V and 4 bases from J, leaving 10 bases between. The CDR3 is 13 residues long. The germline V gene has CDR1 SGHRS and CDR2 YFSETQ. CDR3 nucleotide sequence: TGCGCCAGCAGCGGTTGGGGGGCAGATACGCAGTATTTT. Amino acid sequence: CASSGWGADTQYF.

This sequence joins TRBV19 and TRBJ1-2; 8 nucleotides line up with TRBD1. V was clipped by 5 bases and J by 7 bases; unmatched bases: 9. Looked up from germline, CDR1 is LNHDA and CDR2 is SQIVND (reference sequence). The CDR3 has 14 amino acids. CDR3 DNA: TGTGCCAGTAGTGTTGACAGGGGTTATGCTGGCTACACCTTC. Translating it yields CASSVDRGYAGYTF. Filled out from reference TRBV19 and TRBJ1-2, the complete variable domain reads DGGITQSPKYLFRKEGQNVTLSCEQNLNHDAMYWYRQDPGQGLRLIYYSQIVNDFQKGDIAEGYSVSREKKESFPLTVTSAQKNPTAFYLCASSVDRGYAGYTFGSGTRLTVV.

V is TRBV19 and J is TRBJ2-2; D call uncertain. V was clipped by 6 bases and J by 0 bases, with 5 bases between them. The CDR3 spans 13 residues. CDR1 LNHDA and CDR2 SQIVND come from the germline V gene (reference sequence). The CDR3 sequence: CASSGSNTGELFF. In DNA form, the CDR3 reads TGTGCCAGTAGCGGGTCGAACACCGGGGAGCTGTTTTTT.

This clone appeared a single time. The chain has TRBV3-1 (or the pseudogene TRBV3-2) and TRBJ1-4, with D maybe TRBD1 (6 bases). Trimming removed 4 bases from V and 3 bases from J, with 15 bases in between. Germline CDR1 LGHDT, CDR2 YNNKEL (reference sequence). The CDR3 has 16 residues. In DNA, the CDR3 is TGTGCCAGCAGCCCCGCCACAGGGAGCCCTAATGAAAAACTGTTTTTT. Translating gives CASSPATGSPNEKLFF.

The V and J genes are TRBV5-1 and TRBJ2-1; weak D call: TRBD2 (6 bases). The CDR3 has 17 residues. Trimming removed 7 bases at V and 1 base at J, with 21 bases between. Germline V gene data show CDR1 as SGHRS and CDR2 as YFSETQ. Written as DNA, the CDR3 is TGCGCCAGCGCCCCGCCTCCTAGCGCTTCGTCCTACAATGAGCAGTTCTTC. It yields the protein CASAPPPSASSYNEQFF. The whole variable domain, filled in from reference TRBV5-1 and TRBJ2-1, reads KAGVTQTPRYLIKTRGQQVTLSCSPISGHRSVSWYQQTPGQGLQFLFEYFSETQRNKGNFPGRFSGRQFSNSRSEMNVSTLELGDSALYLCASAPPPSASSYNEQFFGPGTRLTVL.

The V call is TRBV30, the J call TRBJ1-4; no firm D call. This CDR3 region has 13 residues. Trimming took off 4 bases at V and 7 bases at J, with 13 bases between the two ends. CDR1 is GTSNPN, CDR2 SVGIG, per germline (reference sequence). In nucleotides, the CDR3 is TGTGCCTGGACTTCTGACACCGCTGAAAAACTGTTTTTT. It is translated as CAWTSDTAEKLFF.

The chain has TRBV18 and TRBJ1-5; 9 positions match TRBD1. CDR3 length equals 15 residues. Germline CDR1 reads KGHSH; CDR2 reads LQKENI. The trim removed 5 bases at V and 5 bases at J, leaving 7 bases unmatched. The CDR3 here is CASSTGQGMDQPQHF. The CDR3 DNA reads as TGTGCCAGCTCAACTGGACAGGGGATGGATCAGCCCCAGCATTTT. Variable domain in full (rest from reference TRBV18 and TRBJ1-5): NAGVMQNPRHLVRRRGQEARLRCSPMKGHSHVYWYRQLPEEGLKFMVYLQKENIIDESGMPKERFSAEFPKEGPSILRIQQVVRGDSAAYFCASSTGQGMDQPQHFGDGTRLSIL.

The J gene is TRBJ2-7, the V gene TRBV10-3; the match to TRBD1 covers 7 bases. The germline V gene has CDR1 ENHRY and CDR2 SYGVKD. After removal of 3 bases from V and 7 bases from J, the junction contained 12 bases not matched to a gene. The CDR3 has 15 residues. CDR3 nucleotides: TGTGCCATCAGTGAAGGGACAGACATCACGGGGGAGCAGTACTTC. Its translation: CAISEGTDITGEQYF.

The rearrangement links TRBV7-3 to TRBJ2-1, with 10 bases fitting TRBD2. Germline lookup yields CDR1 SGHTA and CDR2 FQGTGA. With 5 bases clipped from V and 11 bases from J, the junction kept 6 bases outside the gene matches. The CDR3 has 13 residues. CDR3 residues: CASSQGTSDKQFF. As DNA, the CDR3 is TGTGCCAGCAGCCAGGGGACTAGCGATAAGCAGTTCTTC.

This chain uses TRBV19 with TRBJ2-4; D not certain. Trimming pared 0 bases from V and 9 bases from J, leaving 15 bases between. Germline V gene lookup returns CDR1 LNHDA and CDR2 SQIVND (reference sequence). The CDR3 is made up of 15 amino acids. The CDR3 reads CASSIDPTRYSIQYF. The CDR3 DNA sequence: TGTGCCAGTAGTATAGATCCCACCCGGTATAGCATTCAGTACTTC.

This rearrangement joins TRBV14 to TRBJ1-4; no clear D gene. CDR1 and CDR2 (germline): SGHDN, FVKESK. The CDR3 has 17 residues. Trimming shortened V by 0 bases and J by 0 bases, and 11 bases separated the two germline ends. CDR3 amino acids: CASSQEPLFATNEKLFF. The CDR3 coding sequence is TGTGCCAGCAGCCAAGAACCACTGTTCGCAACTAATGAAAAACTGTTTTTT. Supplemented by reference TRBV14 and TRBJ1-4, the full variable domain reads EAGVTQFPSHSVIEKGQTVTLRCDPISGHDNLYWYRRVMGKEIKFLLHFVKESKQDESGMPNNRFLAERTGGTYSTLKVQPAELEDSGVYFCASSQEPLFATNEKLFFGSGTQLSVL.

V usage is TRBV3-1 (or the pseudogene TRBV3-2) and J usage is TRBJ2-5, with 14 bases aligning to TRBD2. The length of the CDR3 is 17 residues. The V and J ends lost 4 bases and 5 bases, in that order; junction bases with no gene match: 9. Germline V gene data show CDR1 as LGHDT and CDR2 as YNNKEL (reference sequence). CDR3 region: CASSPGTSGSWWETQYF. CDR3 nucleotides: TGTGCCAGCAGCCCAGGGACTAGCGGGAGTTGGTGGGAGACCCAGTACTTC.

The chain links TRBV5-1 to TRBJ2-7; D is unresolved. The V gene lost 6 bases and the J gene lost 3 bases, with 7 bases spanning the gap. The V gene's germline CDR1 is SGHRS and CDR2 YFSETQ. This CDR3 is 11 amino acids long. The chain's CDR3 is CASTGDYEQYF. The CDR3 nucleotides are TGCGCCAGCACCGGAGACTACGAGCAGTACTTC.

This rearrangement joins TRBV28 to TRBJ1-5; D is unclear. The V end was cut by 3 bases, the J end by 4 bases, with 4 bases between. Germline loops: CDR1 MDHEN, CDR2 SYDVKM. The CDR3 consists of 12 residues. CDR3 region: CASSFTNQPQHF. CDR3 sequence (DNA): TGTGCCAGCAGTTTTACAAATCAGCCCCAGCATTTT.

The chain links TRBV28 to TRBJ2-1, with TRBD1 as a possible D gene (5 bases). The germline V gene has CDR1 MDHEN and CDR2 SYDVKM. V was trimmed by 4 bases and J by 12 bases, leaving 10 bases between them. CDR3 length: 11 residues. CDR3 sequence: CASSYVRGQFF. DNA of the CDR3: TGTGCCAGCAGTTACGTAAGGGGGCAGTTCTTC.

This clone occurred once. J is TRBJ2-7 and V is TRBV14, with a possible D match to TRBD2 (6 bases). Trimming stripped 1 base from V and 3 bases from J, with 13 bases between. Germline V CDR1 and CDR2: SGHDN, FVKESK. The CDR3 consists of 15 residues. This CDR3 reads CASSQGDAGYYEQYF. CDR3 in DNA: TGTGCCAGCAGCCAAGGGGATGCGGGATACTACGAGCAGTACTTC. The full variable domain, with the rest looked up from reference TRBV14 and TRBJ2-7, is EAGVTQFPSHSVIEKGQTVTLRCDPISGHDNLYWYRRVMGKEIKFLLHFVKESKQDESGMPNNRFLAERTGGTYSTLKVQPAELEDSGVYFCASSQGDAGYYEQYFGPGTRLTVT.

This clone was found once. The V gene is TRBV5-4, the J gene TRBJ2-1; 7 bases align to TRBD1. Trimming took 4 bases from V and 3 from J; bases not matched to a gene: 7. Germline values: CDR1 SGHNT, CDR2 YYREEE (reference sequence). There are 15 residues in the CDR3. As DNA, the CDR3 is TGTGCCAGCAGCATGGGACAGACCGACTACAATGAGCAGTTCTTC. Its protein product is CASSMGQTDYNEQFF. Using reference TRBV5-4 and TRBJ2-1 for the parts outside the CDR3, the full variable domain is ETGVTQSPTHLIKTRGQQVTLRCSSQSGHNTVSWYQQALGQGPQFIFQYYREEENGRGNFPPRFSGLQFPNYSSELNVNALELDDSALYLCASSMGQTDYNEQFFGPGTRLTVL.

The V call is TRBV25-1, the J call TRBJ2-2; 9 bases are a match to TRBD2. This CDR3 is 16 amino acids long. The germline V gene encodes CDR1 MGHDK and CDR2 SYGVNS. Germline trimming cut 1 base from V and 7 bases from J; bases unmatched to any gene: 7. The CDR3 DNA follows: TGTGCCAGCAGTGAATTGGCGGGAGGGCATGGCGGGGAGCTGTTTTTT. It yields the protein CASSELAGGHGGELFF.

This chain uses TRBV7-8 with TRBJ1-5; possible D gene TRBD1, 5 bases. The CDR3 has 17 amino acids. V was pared by 1 base and J by 6 bases, with 19 bases between. Germline loops: CDR1 SGHVS, CDR2 FQNEAQ. The CDR3 region has the DNA TGTGCCAGCAGCTTAGTTGGGGGGATTAGCTCTGGTCAGCCCCAGCATTTT. Its translation is CASSLVGGISSGQPQHF.